This T cell receptor (beta chain) was retrieved from a study of tumor-infiltrating lymphocytes in localized non-small cell lung cancer. The count of this clone is one. From germline, CDR1 is SEHNR and CDR2 FQNEAQ (reference sequence). The length of the CDR3 is 15 residues. V was trimmed by 3 bases and J by 0 bases, leaving 9 bases between them. Libraries were prepared by immunoSEQ multiplex PCR; TCRdb keeps only in-frame clonotypes and omits some of them. The sample consists of fewer than 15,000 clones, around 70% of them appearing once. This chain uses TRBV7-9 with TRBJ2-1; D might be TRBD1 (5 bases). The TCR sequence derives from a human donor with non-small cell lung cancer. The sample taken for sequencing was uninvolved lung tissue not adjacent to the tumor. CDR3 protein: CASSFSDSSYNEQFF. CDR3 DNA: TGTGCCAGCAGCTTTTCAGACAGCTCCTACAATGAGCAGTTCTTC. Filled out from reference TRBV7-9 and TRBJ2-1, the complete variable domain reads DTGVSQNPRHKITKRGQNVTFRCDPISEHNRLYWYRQTLGQGPEFLTYFQNEAQLEKSRLLSDRFSAERPKGSFSTLEIQRTEQGDSAMYLCASSFSDSSYNEQFFGPGTRLTVL.